This TCR beta chain originates from a study of blood T cell repertoires in COVID-19. CDR1 is SGHAT and CDR2 is FQNNGV in the germline V gene. CDR3 size: 18 residues. V was clipped by 3 bases and J by 7 bases; unmatched bases: 15. The data were produced by immunoSEQ multiplex PCR, yet TCRdb's version contains in-frame clones alone and is incomplete. This table holds under 250,000 clones, about 92% found once. This receptor was taken from a man aged 30 to 45 with acute or convalescent COVID-19. Sequenced sample: peripheral blood. The chain is built from TRBV11-2 and TRBJ2-1, with 10 positions matching TRBD2. This chain's CDR3 is CASSFPSGGGLIGNEQFF. As DNA, the CDR3 is TGTGCCAGCAGCTTCCCTAGCGGGGGCGGGTTAATTGGGAATGAGCAGTTCTTC.